The 18 T cell receptor beta chains below were found in one sample sequenced in a study of shared clonotypes between healthy human individuals. Clones were read by immunoSEQ multiplex PCR, and TCRdb kept only the in-frame ones, dropping some. Counted here are 650,000 to 800,000 clones, 92% occurring once; the ten biggest clones make up roughly 24%. In the naive CD8 group, cells lacked CD45RO and were positively selected for CCR7, so terminally differentiated effector memory CD45RA+ cells were left out. Sequenced input: naive CD8+ T cells sorted from blood. The receptor source for this set is a man aged 25 to 45 in good health.

Only one count was recorded for this clone. The rearrangement joins TRBV7-6 to TRBJ1-4; TRBD1 aligns across 7 bases. The J segment lost 6 bases and the V segment lost 1 base, leaving 2 bases of the junction unmatched. The length of the CDR3 is 14 residues. The germline gives CDR1 SGHVS, CDR2 FNYEAQ. CDR3 residues: CASSLVTGDEKLFF. CDR3 in DNA: TGTGCCAGCAGCTTAGTTACAGGGGATGAAAAACTGTTTTTT.

CDR3 DNA: TGTGCCAGTAGTACTCGACTAGCGGGGAGCACAGATACGCAGTATTTT. This encodes CASSTRLAGSTDTQYF. This sequence joins TRBV19 and TRBJ2-3, with 11 bases fitting TRBD2. Germline CDR1 and CDR2: LNHDA and SQIVND (reference sequence). The CDR3 has 16 amino acids. V trimming: 4 bases; J trimming: 0 bases; junction bases outside the gene matches: 3.

The CDR3 reads CASSSRQGGTYEQYF. The CDR3 DNA follows: TGCGCCAGCAGCTCCCGACAGGGGGGAACCTACGAGCAGTACTTC. This sequence joins TRBV5-1 and TRBJ2-7; 9 bases fit TRBD1. The CDR3 sequence is 15 residues long. Unmatched junction bases numbered 6, after V lost 3 bases and J lost 2 bases. Germline V CDR1 and CDR2: SGHRS, YFSETQ.

The gene calls are TRBV5-4 and TRBJ2-1; the D gene is possibly TRBD1 (6 bases). The CDR3 consists of 16 residues. V shed 0 bases and J shed 6 bases, with 16 bases lying between them. Per the germline V gene, CDR1 is SGHNT and CDR2 is YYREEE (reference sequence). CDR3 in amino acids: CASSLGGPGLFNEQFF. DNA of the CDR3: TGTGCCAGCAGCTTGGGGGGGCCTGGACTTTTCAATGAGCAGTTCTTC.

V is TRBV2 and J is TRBJ2-2, with D hard to call. Germline values: CDR1 SNHLY, CDR2 FYNNEI. This CDR3 is 14 amino acids long. V dropped 2 bases and J dropped 6 bases, with 10 bases sitting between them. In DNA, the CDR3 is TGTGCCAGCAGTGAATTTAACGCACCCGGGGAGCTGTTTTTT. It encodes CASSEFNAPGELFF.

The chain couples TRBV14 to TRBJ2-7, with 9 nucleotides matching TRBD2. CDR1 SGHDN and CDR2 FVKESK come from the germline V gene. V trimming: 2 bases; J trimming: 4 bases; junction bases outside the gene matches: 3. The CDR3 covers 14 residues. The CDR3 loop is CASSQLAGLYEQYF. DNA for the CDR3: TGTGCCAGCAGCCAACTAGCGGGATTATACGAGCAGTACTTC. The variable domain in full, completed from reference TRBV14 and TRBJ2-7, reads EAGVTQFPSHSVIEKGQTVTLRCDPISGHDNLYWYRRVMGKEIKFLLHFVKESKQDESGMPNNRFLAERTGGTYSTLKVQPAELEDSGVYFCASSQLAGLYEQYFGPGTRLTVT.

This chain uses TRBV5-1 with TRBJ2-5, with a weak D call TRBD2 (5 bases). The CDR3 contains 16 residues. CDR1 is SGHRS, CDR2 YFSETQ, per germline. The V gene lost 0 bases and the J gene lost 0 bases, with 12 bases spanning the gap. CDR3 sequence: CASSLAGGAYQETQYF. CDR3 bases: TGCGCCAGCAGCTTGGCCGGAGGAGCGTACCAAGAGACCCAGTACTTC.

CDR3 loop: CASSQELPLGGRSYEQYF. The CDR3 DNA follows: TGCGCCAGCAGCCAAGAGCTCCCCTTGGGTGGTAGGTCCTACGAGCAGTACTTC. This sequence joins TRBV4-3 and TRBJ2-7, with unresolved D. V was shortened by 0 bases and J by 1 base, with 19 bases between the two germline ends. Germline CDR1 LGHNA, CDR2 YSLEER. This CDR3 has 18 residues.

The CDR3 reads CASRPNLAGGPQRNEQFF. For the CDR3, the DNA is TGTGCCAGCAGACCGAATCTAGCGGGAGGGCCACAACGCAATGAGCAGTTCTTC. The chain couples TRBV7-9 to TRBJ2-1; 12 bases line up with TRBD2. Germline V lookup: CDR1 SEHNR, CDR2 FQNEAQ (reference sequence). Trimming took 6 bases from V and 6 from J; bases not matched to a gene: 15. This CDR3 has 18 amino acids.

The gene calls are TRBV9 and TRBJ2-3; possibly TRBD1 or TRBD2 for D (5 bases each). Germline loops: CDR1 SGDLS, CDR2 YYNGEE. V was cut by 0 bases and J by 0 bases, with 11 bases left in between. The CDR3 is 16 amino acids. The CDR3 DNA reads as TGTGCCAGCAGCGTAGGATCCAGGGAGAGCACAGATACGCAGTATTTT. This sequence encodes CASSVGSRESTDTQYF.

This clone was counted a single time. The rearrangement uses TRBV28 and TRBJ1-5, with D unclear. Germline V lookup: CDR1 MDHEN, CDR2 SYDVKM. CDR3 length: 14 residues. The V end lost 7 bases, the J end lost 6 bases, and 16 bases lay between the germline ends. DNA for the CDR3: TGTGCCAGCACTCTGCCCCTCATCGGTCAGCCCCAGCATTTT. It specifies CASTLPLIGQPQHF.

This sequence joins TRBV9 and TRBJ2-1; 9 bases line up with TRBD1. Germline values: CDR1 SGDLS, CDR2 YYNGEE. CDR3 length equals 15 residues. Germline trimming cut 6 bases from V and 6 bases from J; bases unmatched to any gene: 10. The DNA for the CDR3 is TGTGCCAGCACCCTTGGACAGGGGCAAGGCAATGAGCAGTTCTTC. Protein: CASTLGQGQGNEQFF.

About this clone: The sample contains more than one DNA sequence encoding this CDR3. The V and J genes are TRBV29-1 and TRBJ2-3; no definite D call. Deletions cut 4 bases from V and 4 bases from J, with 3 bases between. CDR1 and CDR2 (germline): SQVTM, ANQGSEA. The CDR3 runs to 10 residues. CDR3 loop: CSVVSDTQYF. The CDR3 region has the DNA TGCAGCGTTGTTTCAGATACGCAGTATTTT.

The chain combines TRBV27 with TRBJ2-7; possibly TRBD2 for D (6 bases). Germline CDR1 reads MNHEY; CDR2 reads SMNVEV (reference sequence). With 6 bases removed from V and 3 bases from J, the gap between germline ends came to 15 bases. The CDR3 covers 14 residues. DNA for the CDR3: TGTGCCAGCAGGCCAAATGGGGGACTCTACGAGCAGTACTTC. Translated, it gives CASRPNGGLYEQYF.

J is TRBJ1-5 and V is TRBV28, with D perhaps matching TRBD1 (5 bases). CDR1 and CDR2 (germline): MDHEN, SYDVKM. V lost 5 bases and J lost 6, with 14 bases in between. The CDR3 has 14 amino acids. CDR3 coding DNA: TGTGCCAGCAGTCTGGACCTCGGGGGTCAGCCCCAGCATTTT. It yields the protein CASSLDLGGQPQHF.

In its sample, this clone was seen once. V usage is TRBV19 and J usage is TRBJ2-2; 9 bases are a match to TRBD1. The CDR3 totals 15 residues. CDR1 and CDR2 from the germline V gene are LNHDA and SQIVND (reference sequence). J lost 7 bases, V lost 11 bases, and 14 bases had no gene match. CDR3 coding DNA: TGTGCCGCCCGGGACAGGGTAACAAGCGGCGGGGAGCTGTTTTTT. Translated, it gives CAARDRVTSGGELFF.

The chain joins TRBV29-1 to TRBJ2-1; 7 bases align to TRBD2. The CDR3 totals 16 residues. The V gene's germline CDR1 is SQVTM and CDR2 ANQGSEA. V shed 6 bases, J shed 7 bases, and the junction held 18 bases outside the gene matches. In nucleotides, the CDR3 is TGCAGCGTCTTGATAGACCGGGACTACTTGAAGAATGAGCAGTTCTTC. Its protein is CSVLIDRDYLKNEQFF.

The chain links TRBV2 to TRBJ2-3; 10 nucleotides line up with TRBD2. Looked up from germline, CDR1 is SNHLY and CDR2 is FYNNEI. Trimming cost V 10 bases and J 2 bases; bases outside gene matches: 24. The CDR3 sequence is 20 residues long. The CDR3 coding sequence is TGTGCCACCCTGACTGGAGCGGGAGGGTCCGCGGACTTTTACACAGATACGCAGTATTTT. Translation gives CATLTGAGGSADFYTDTQYF.